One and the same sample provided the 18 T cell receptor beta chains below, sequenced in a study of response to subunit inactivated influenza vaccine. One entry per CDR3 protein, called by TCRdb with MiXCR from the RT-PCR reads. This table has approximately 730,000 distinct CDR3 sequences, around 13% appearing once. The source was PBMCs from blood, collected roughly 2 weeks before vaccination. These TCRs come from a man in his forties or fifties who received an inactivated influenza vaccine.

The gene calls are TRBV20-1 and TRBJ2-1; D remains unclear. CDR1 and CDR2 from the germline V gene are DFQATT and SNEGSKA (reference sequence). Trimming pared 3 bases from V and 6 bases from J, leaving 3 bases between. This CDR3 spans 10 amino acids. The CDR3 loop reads CSASSNEQFF. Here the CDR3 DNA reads TGCAGTGCTAGTTCCAATGAGCAGTTCTTC.

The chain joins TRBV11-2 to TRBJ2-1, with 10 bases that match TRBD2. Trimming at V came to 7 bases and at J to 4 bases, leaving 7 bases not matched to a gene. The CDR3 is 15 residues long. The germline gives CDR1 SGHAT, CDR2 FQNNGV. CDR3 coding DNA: TGTGCCAGCACCCCAGCGGGGGGGCGTTACAATGAGCAGTTCTTC. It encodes CASTPAGGRYNEQFF.

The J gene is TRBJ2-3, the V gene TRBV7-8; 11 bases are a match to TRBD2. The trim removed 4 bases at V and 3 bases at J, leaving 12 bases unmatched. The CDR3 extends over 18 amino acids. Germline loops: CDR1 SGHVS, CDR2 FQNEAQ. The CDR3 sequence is CASSWTGISGRATDTQYF. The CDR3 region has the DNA TGTGCCAGCAGCTGGACAGGGATTAGCGGGAGGGCTACAGATACGCAGTATTTT.

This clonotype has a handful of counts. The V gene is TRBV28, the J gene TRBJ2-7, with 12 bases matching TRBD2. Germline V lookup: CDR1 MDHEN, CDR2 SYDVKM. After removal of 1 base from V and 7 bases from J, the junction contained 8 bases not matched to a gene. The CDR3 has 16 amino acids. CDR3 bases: TGTGCCAGCAGTTTATCGGCTAGCGGGAGGGCAGGGGAGCAGTACTTC. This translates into CASSLSASGRAGEQYF.

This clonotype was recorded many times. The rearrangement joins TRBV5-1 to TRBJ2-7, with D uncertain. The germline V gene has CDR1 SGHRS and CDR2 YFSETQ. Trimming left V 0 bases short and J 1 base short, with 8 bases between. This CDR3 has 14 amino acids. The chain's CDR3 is CASSLDPESYEQYF. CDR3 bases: TGCGCCAGCAGCTTGGACCCCGAATCCTACGAGCAGTACTTC.

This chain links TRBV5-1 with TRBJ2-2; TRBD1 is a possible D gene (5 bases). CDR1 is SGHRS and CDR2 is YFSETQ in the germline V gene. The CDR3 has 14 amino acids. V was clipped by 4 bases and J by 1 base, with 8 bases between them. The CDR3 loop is CASSETVNTGELFF. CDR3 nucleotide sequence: TGCGCCAGCAGCGAGACAGTGAACACCGGGGAGCTGTTTTTT.

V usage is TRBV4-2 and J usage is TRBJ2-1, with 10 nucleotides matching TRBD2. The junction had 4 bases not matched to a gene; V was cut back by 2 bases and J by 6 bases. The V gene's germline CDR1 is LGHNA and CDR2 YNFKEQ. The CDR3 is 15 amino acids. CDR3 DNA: TGTGCCAGCAGCCAAACCGGGACTAGCGCCAATGAGCAGTTCTTC. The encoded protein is CASSQTGTSANEQFF.

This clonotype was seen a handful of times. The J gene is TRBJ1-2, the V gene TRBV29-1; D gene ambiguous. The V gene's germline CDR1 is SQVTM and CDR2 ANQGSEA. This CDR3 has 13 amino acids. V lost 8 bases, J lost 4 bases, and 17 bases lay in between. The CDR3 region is CSSEPVTTYGYTF. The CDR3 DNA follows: TGCAGCTCCGAGCCAGTAACCACCTATGGCTACACCTTC.

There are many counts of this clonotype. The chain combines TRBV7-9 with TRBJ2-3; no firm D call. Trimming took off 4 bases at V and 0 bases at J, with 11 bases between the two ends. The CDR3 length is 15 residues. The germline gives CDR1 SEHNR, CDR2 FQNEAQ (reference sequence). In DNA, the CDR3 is TGTGCCAGCAGCTCAAGAGCCACTAGCACAGATACGCAGTATTTT. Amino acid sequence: CASSSRATSTDTQYF.

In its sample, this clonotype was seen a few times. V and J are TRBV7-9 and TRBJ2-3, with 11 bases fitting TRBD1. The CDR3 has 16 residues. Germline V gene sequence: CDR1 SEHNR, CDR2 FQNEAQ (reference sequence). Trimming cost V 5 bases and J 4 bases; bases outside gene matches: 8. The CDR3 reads CASSPWTGGRSDTQYF. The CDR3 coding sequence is TGTGCCAGCAGCCCCTGGACAGGGGGCAGATCAGATACGCAGTATTTT.

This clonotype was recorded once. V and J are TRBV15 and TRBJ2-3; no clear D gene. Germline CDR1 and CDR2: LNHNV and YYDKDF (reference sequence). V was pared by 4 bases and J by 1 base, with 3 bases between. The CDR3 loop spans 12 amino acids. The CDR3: CATSTGTDTQYF. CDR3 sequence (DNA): TGTGCCACCAGCACAGGCACAGATACGCAGTATTTT.

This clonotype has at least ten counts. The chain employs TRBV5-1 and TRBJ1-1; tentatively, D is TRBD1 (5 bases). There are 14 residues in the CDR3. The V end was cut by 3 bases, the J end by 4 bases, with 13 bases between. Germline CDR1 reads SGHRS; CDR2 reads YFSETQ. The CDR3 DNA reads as TGCGCCAGCAGCTCGGGGGACGGGCCCACTGAAGCTTTCTTT. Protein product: CASSSGDGPTEAFF.

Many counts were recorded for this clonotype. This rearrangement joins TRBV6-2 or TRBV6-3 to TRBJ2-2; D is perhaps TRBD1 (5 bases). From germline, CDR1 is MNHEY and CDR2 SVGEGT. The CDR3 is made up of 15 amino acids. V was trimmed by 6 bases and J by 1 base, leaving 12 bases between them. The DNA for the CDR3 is TGTGCCAGCAGGCCAGGGTTGGGGAACACCGGGGAGCTGTTTTTT. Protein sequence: CASRPGLGNTGELFF.

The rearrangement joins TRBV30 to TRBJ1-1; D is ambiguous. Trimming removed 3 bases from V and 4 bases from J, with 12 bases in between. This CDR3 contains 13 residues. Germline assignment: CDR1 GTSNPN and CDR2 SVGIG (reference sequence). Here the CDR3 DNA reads TGTGCCTGGAGCGCACAGCTGGCCACTGAAGCTTTCTTT. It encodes CAWSAQLATEAFF.

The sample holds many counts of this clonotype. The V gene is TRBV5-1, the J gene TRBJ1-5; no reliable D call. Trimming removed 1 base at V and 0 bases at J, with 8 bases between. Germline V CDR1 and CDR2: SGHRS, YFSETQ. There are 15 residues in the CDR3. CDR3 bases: TGCGCCAGCAGCTTGTCAGGAGATAGCAATCAGCCCCAGCATTTT. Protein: CASSLSGDSNQPQHF.

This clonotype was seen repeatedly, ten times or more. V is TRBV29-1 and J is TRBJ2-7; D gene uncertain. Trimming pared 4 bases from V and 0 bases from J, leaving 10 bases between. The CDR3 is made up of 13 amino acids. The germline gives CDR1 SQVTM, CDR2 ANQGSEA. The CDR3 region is CSVAETRSYEQYF. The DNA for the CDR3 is TGCAGCGTTGCAGAAACTCGCTCCTACGAGCAGTACTTC.

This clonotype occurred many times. The CDR3 is CSARDTLAGAREQYF. CDR3 nucleotides: TGCAGTGCTAGAGATACCCTAGCGGGGGCGAGAGAGCAGTACTTC. V gene TRBV20-1 combines with J gene TRBJ2-7; 10 bases are shared with TRBD2. The CDR3 consists of 15 residues. V was pared by 0 bases and J by 7 bases, with 9 bases of the junction left unmatched. Germline loops: CDR1 DFQATT, CDR2 SNEGSKA (reference sequence).

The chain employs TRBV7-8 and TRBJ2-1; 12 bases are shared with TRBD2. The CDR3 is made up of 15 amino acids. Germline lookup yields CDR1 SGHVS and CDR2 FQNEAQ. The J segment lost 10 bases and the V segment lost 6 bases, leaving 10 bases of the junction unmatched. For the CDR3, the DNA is TGTGCCAGCAGTTCGGTCGGACTAGCGGGACAAGAGCAGTTCTTC. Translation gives CASSSVGLAGQEQFF. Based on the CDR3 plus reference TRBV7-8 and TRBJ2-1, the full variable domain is GAGVSQSPRYKVAKRGQDVALRCDPISGHVSLFWYQQALGQGPEFLTYFQNEAQLDKSGLPSDRFFAERPEGSVSTLKIQRTQQEDSAVYLCASSSVGLAGQEQFFGPGTRLTVL.